These T cell receptor beta chains were read from a single sample in a study of Graves' ophthalmopathy and Graves' hyperthyroidism. In TCRdb, the multiplex PCR reads were re-called with MiXCR into one record per CDR3 protein. The sample has about 370,000 distinct CDR3 sequences, about 18% seen once. Sequenced input: peripheral blood. Every receptor here comes from an adult woman with stable Graves' hyperthyroidism. The CDR3 runs from the conserved cysteine through the conserved F or W. D genes are given only for firm matches. Rows may omit the clone size; those that give it use once, few, many or a size class.

j_gene: TRBJ1-5; abundance: many; v_gene: TRBV12-3/TRBV12-4; d_gene: NA; CDR3nt: TGTGCCAGCAGTTTAGGAGCGGTCAATCAGCCCCAGCATTTT; CDR3aa: CASSLGAVNQPQHF
j_gene: TRBJ1-2; abundance: many; v_gene: TRBV10-3; d_gene: TRBD1; CDR3nt: TGTGCCATCCTAGGTTCCCGGGACAGGGGGAAAGGCTACACCTTC; CDR3aa: CAILGSRDRGKGYTF
j_gene: TRBJ2-2; abundance: many; v_gene: TRBV11-2; d_gene: NA; CDR3nt: TGTGCCAGCAGCTTAGATGGGGGGTTCACCGGGGAGCTGTTTTTT; CDR3aa: CASSLDGGFTGELFF
j_gene: TRBJ2-7; abundance: many; v_gene: TRBV7-2; d_gene: NA; CDR3nt: TGTGCCAGCAGCCCGATGGGGACCATCTACGAGCAGTACTTC; CDR3aa: CASSPMGTIYEQYF
j_gene: TRBJ2-5; abundance: many; v_gene: TRBV6-5; d_gene: NA; CDR3nt: TGTGCCAGCAGTCACGAGGGGAGGCAAGAGACCCAGTACTTC; CDR3aa: CASSHEGRQETQYF
j_gene: TRBJ1-5; abundance: many; v_gene: TRBV12-3/TRBV12-4; d_gene: TRBD1; CDR3nt: TGTGCCAGCAGTTTAATGTCAGGGGGCGGTCAGCCCCAGCATTTT; CDR3aa: CASSLMSGGGQPQHF
j_gene: TRBJ1-1; abundance: many; v_gene: TRBV25-1; d_gene: TRBD1; CDR3nt: TGTGCCAGCAGACCTCAGGGGGCAATGACTGAAGCTTTCTTT; CDR3aa: CASRPQGAMTEAFF
j_gene: TRBJ2-2; abundance: NA; v_gene: TRBV7-8; d_gene: NA; CDR3nt: TGTGCCAGCAGCTTCGAGACATATCCGAACACCGGGGAGCTGTTTTTT; CDR3aa: CASSFETYPNTGELFF
j_gene: TRBJ2-7; abundance: many; v_gene: TRBV11-2; d_gene: NA; CDR3nt: TGTGCCAGCAGCTTAGAAGCCAGGGTATACGAGCAGTACTTC; CDR3aa: CASSLEARVYEQYF
j_gene: TRBJ2-5; abundance: many; v_gene: TRBV4-1; d_gene: NA; CDR3nt: TGCGCCAGCAGCCAAGATCGGACTAATCAAGAGACCCAGTACTTC; CDR3aa: CASSQDRTNQETQYF
j_gene: TRBJ2-7; abundance: many; v_gene: TRBV20-1; d_gene: TRBD1; CDR3nt: TGCAGTGCTCTAAACCGGGACAGCACCTACGAGCAGTACTTC; CDR3aa: CSALNRDSTYEQYF
j_gene: TRBJ1-5; abundance: many; v_gene: TRBV15; d_gene: NA; CDR3nt: TGTGCCACCAGCAGAGGAAGGCAGCTAAATCAGCCCCAGCATTTT; CDR3aa: CATSRGRQLNQPQHF
j_gene: TRBJ2-2; abundance: NA; v_gene: TRBV30; d_gene: NA; CDR3nt: TGTGCCTGGAGTGTAACGGGGATTTTCACCGGGGAGCTGTTTTTT; CDR3aa: CAWSVTGIFTGELFF
j_gene: TRBJ1-5; abundance: NA; v_gene: TRBV2; d_gene: NA; CDR3nt: TGTGCCAGCAAGGAGGAGGGGTTCAATCAGCCCCAGCATTTT; CDR3aa: CASKEEGFNQPQHF
j_gene: TRBJ1-5; abundance: many; v_gene: TRBV28; d_gene: NA; CDR3nt: TGTGCCAGCAGTTTAAGGGGGTTGAGGGATTCTCAGCCCCAGCATTTT; CDR3aa: CASSLRGLRDSQPQHF
j_gene: TRBJ1-2; abundance: many; v_gene: TRBV5-1; d_gene: NA; CDR3nt: TGCGCCAGCAGCTTGGGGGCTTGGCAGGATTATGGCTACACCTTC; CDR3aa: CASSLGAWQDYGYTF
j_gene: TRBJ1-2; abundance: many; v_gene: TRBV6-2/TRBV6-3; d_gene: NA; CDR3nt: TGTGCCAGCAGTTACGGGTACCAGGATGGCTACACCTTC; CDR3aa: CASSYGYQDGYTF
j_gene: TRBJ2-7; abundance: many; v_gene: TRBV4-1; d_gene: TRBD1; CDR3nt: TGCGCCAGCAGCCAACCCCGGGACAGTCCCTACGAGCAGTACTTC; CDR3aa: CASSQPRDSPYEQYF
j_gene: TRBJ2-6; abundance: many; v_gene: TRBV2; d_gene: NA; CDR3nt: TGTGCCAGCAGCGTACAGGCCCCTGGGGCCAACGTCCTGACTTTC; CDR3aa: CASSVQAPGANVLTF
j_gene: TRBJ2-3; abundance: few; v_gene: TRBV3-1; d_gene: TRBD2; CDR3nt: TGTGCCAGCAGCCAACATCCGACTAGCGGGAGAGGGTCAGATACGCAGTATTTT; CDR3aa: CASSQHPTSGRGSDTQYF
j_gene: TRBJ2-7; abundance: many; v_gene: TRBV2; d_gene: TRBD2; CDR3nt: TGTGCCATCACGACTAGCGGGAGGGCCCTTAGGTACGAGCAGTACTTC; CDR3aa: CAITTSGRALRYEQYF
j_gene: TRBJ1-2; abundance: many; v_gene: TRBV6-5; d_gene: TRBD1; CDR3nt: TGTGCCAGCACCTTACTACCGGACAGGGGGCCGGGTGGCTACACCTTC; CDR3aa: CASTLLPDRGPGGYTF
j_gene: TRBJ2-2; abundance: NA; v_gene: TRBV9; d_gene: NA; CDR3nt: TGTGCCAGCAGCTTTAACTACGGGACACTGAACACCGGGGAGCTGTTTTTT; CDR3aa: CASSFNYGTLNTGELFF
j_gene: TRBJ2-2; abundance: many; v_gene: TRBV15; d_gene: NA; CDR3nt: TGTGCCACCAGCACGAGGACTGACACCGGGGAGCTGTTTTTT; CDR3aa: CATSTRTDTGELFF
j_gene: TRBJ1-2; abundance: many; v_gene: TRBV20-1; d_gene: TRBD1; CDR3nt: TGCAGTGCTAGAGAGACAGGGGCTTATGGCTACACCTTC; CDR3aa: CSARETGAYGYTF
j_gene: TRBJ1-1; abundance: many; v_gene: TRBV6-2/TRBV6-3; d_gene: NA; CDR3nt: TGTGCCAGCAGCATTCCCGGGGGACCGAACACTGAAGCTTTCTTT; CDR3aa: CASSIPGGPNTEAFF
j_gene: TRBJ1-5; abundance: many; v_gene: TRBV28; d_gene: NA; CDR3nt: TGTGCCAGCAGTCAGAACCGGGCCAGTGACTTGTCCCAGCATTTT; CDR3aa: CASSQNRASDLSQHF
j_gene: TRBJ2-2; abundance: many; v_gene: TRBV7-7; d_gene: TRBD2; CDR3nt: TGTGCTAGCAGCAAGACCCTCCTTGCGGGAGGGCCTTCCGGGGAGCTGTTTTTT; CDR3aa: CASSKTLLAGGPSGELFF
j_gene: TRBJ1-2; abundance: NA; v_gene: TRBV27; d_gene: TRBD1; CDR3nt: TGTGCCAGCAGTCCCCGACAGGGATCCATCTATGGCTACACCTTC; CDR3aa: CASSPRQGSIYGYTF
j_gene: TRBJ2-7; abundance: many; v_gene: TRBV6-5; d_gene: TRBD2; CDR3nt: TGTGCCAGCAGGACTCACAATAGCGGGGCGACCTACGAGCAGTACTTC; CDR3aa: CASRTHNSGATYEQYF
j_gene: TRBJ2-5; abundance: many; v_gene: TRBV7-2; d_gene: NA; CDR3nt: TGTGCCAGCAGCTTAGGGGGAATGGGGGAGACCCAGTACTTC; CDR3aa: CASSLGGMGETQYF
j_gene: TRBJ2-7; abundance: NA; v_gene: TRBV7-3; d_gene: TRBD2; CDR3nt: TGTGCCAGCAGCTTCCAACTAGCGGGAGCCGAGCAGTACTTC; CDR3aa: CASSFQLAGAEQYF
j_gene: TRBJ1-5; abundance: many; v_gene: TRBV10-3; d_gene: NA; CDR3nt: TGTGCCATCAGTGAGGACGGGATTCAGCCCCAGCATTTT; CDR3aa: CAISEDGIQPQHF
j_gene: TRBJ2-2; abundance: many; v_gene: TRBV7-8; d_gene: TRBD2; CDR3nt: TGTGCCAGCAGCTTACATGGGACTAGCGGGAGGGCCTCGGACACCGGGGAGCTGTTTTTT; CDR3aa: CASSLHGTSGRASDTGELFF
j_gene: TRBJ1-1; abundance: many; v_gene: TRBV20-1; d_gene: TRBD1; CDR3nt: TGCAGTGGAAGGACAGACCTAGCTTATCGGGACAGCAACATGAACACTGAAGCTTTCTTT; CDR3aa: CSGRTDLAYRDSNMNTEAFF
j_gene: TRBJ1-2; abundance: NA; v_gene: TRBV5-6; d_gene: NA; CDR3nt: TGTGCCATCGGCCAGGGTTTATCTGAACGGGTTCCTGGCTACACCTTC; CDR3aa: CAIGQGLSERVPGYTF
j_gene: TRBJ2-5; abundance: few; v_gene: TRBV2; d_gene: NA; CDR3nt: TGTGCCAGCAGTGAGGTCGGGGGTCTGGGGACCCAGTACTTC; CDR3aa: CASSEVGGLGTQYF
j_gene: TRBJ2-5; abundance: NA; v_gene: TRBV10-3; d_gene: NA; CDR3nt: TGTGCCATCAGTGAGATAGACAGGCTCCAAGAGACCCAGTACTTC; CDR3aa: CAISEIDRLQETQYF
j_gene: TRBJ2-5; abundance: many; v_gene: TRBV29-1; d_gene: NA; CDR3nt: TGCAGCGTGACGACAGTACGCCAAGAGACCCAGTACTTC; CDR3aa: CSVTTVRQETQYF
j_gene: TRBJ1-5; abundance: NA; v_gene: TRBV7-2; d_gene: NA; CDR3nt: TGTGCCAGCAGCTTAGTACAGAACAATCAGCCCCAGCATTTT; CDR3aa: CASSLVQNNQPQHF
j_gene: TRBJ2-7; abundance: many; v_gene: TRBV24-1; d_gene: TRBD1; CDR3nt: TGTGCCACCAGTGACCCGGGACAGGGTCCCTACGAGCAGTACTTC; CDR3aa: CATSDPGQGPYEQYF
j_gene: TRBJ1-5; abundance: many; v_gene: TRBV4-1; d_gene: NA; CDR3nt: TGCGCCAGCAGCCACCTGTATAGCAATCAGCCCCAGCATTTT; CDR3aa: CASSHLYSNQPQHF
j_gene: TRBJ2-4; abundance: many; v_gene: TRBV4-2; d_gene: NA; CDR3nt: TGTGCCAGCAGCCAAGATACTGTGGGCCAGGGGACCAAAAACATTCAGTACTTC; CDR3aa: CASSQDTVGQGTKNIQYF
j_gene: TRBJ2-7; abundance: many; v_gene: TRBV20-1; d_gene: TRBD1; CDR3nt: TGCAGTGCCACAGGGGAACAACCGTACGAGCAGTACTTC; CDR3aa: CSATGEQPYEQYF
j_gene: TRBJ2-5; abundance: many; v_gene: TRBV28; d_gene: NA; CDR3nt: TGTGCCAGCAGTTTATCCGGGCGGGGGCGGAGAGAGACCCAGTACTTC; CDR3aa: CASSLSGRGRRETQYF
j_gene: TRBJ1-2; abundance: NA; v_gene: TRBV6-1; d_gene: NA; CDR3nt: TGTGCCAGCCGGACCCGGGGTGGCTACACCTTC; CDR3aa: CASRTRGGYTF
j_gene: TRBJ2-7; abundance: many; v_gene: TRBV4-1; d_gene: TRBD2; CDR3nt: TGCGCCAGCAGCCAAGATACCCTCTTTAGCGGGAGGGCCCTCTACGAGCAGTACTTC; CDR3aa: CASSQDTLFSGRALYEQYF
j_gene: TRBJ1-2; abundance: many; v_gene: TRBV20-1; d_gene: NA; CDR3nt: TGCAGTGCTAGAGATTCGGCGGCTGGTTTCTACGGCTACACCTTC; CDR3aa: CSARDSAAGFYGYTF
j_gene: TRBJ2-7; abundance: many; v_gene: TRBV4-1; d_gene: TRBD1; CDR3nt: TGCGCCAGCAGCCAACTGGGACAGGGAGGAGACGAGCAGTACTTC; CDR3aa: CASSQLGQGGDEQYF
j_gene: TRBJ2-7; abundance: many; v_gene: TRBV12-3/TRBV12-4; d_gene: NA; CDR3nt: TGTGCCAGCAGTTTCTTCAGGGGAGGCGAGCAGTACTTC; CDR3aa: CASSFFRGGEQYF
j_gene: TRBJ2-7; abundance: many; v_gene: TRBV15; d_gene: NA; CDR3nt: TGTGCCACCAGCAGGGGGGACACAAGCTACGAGCAGTACTTC; CDR3aa: CATSRGDTSYEQYF
j_gene: TRBJ2-5; abundance: NA; v_gene: TRBV6-1; d_gene: TRBD2; CDR3nt: TGTGCCAGCGGAAGACTAGCGGGAGTCGTGGAGACCCAGTACTTC; CDR3aa: CASGRLAGVVETQYF
j_gene: TRBJ2-7; abundance: many; v_gene: TRBV4-1; d_gene: TRBD2; CDR3nt: TGCGCCAGCAGCCACACACCTAGCGGGGGATCCTACGAGCAGTACTTC; CDR3aa: CASSHTPSGGSYEQYF
j_gene: TRBJ2-2; abundance: NA; v_gene: TRBV12-3/TRBV12-4; d_gene: NA; CDR3nt: TGTGCCAGCAGTTTAACCACAGGGTCGGTCAGTGGCGGGGATCTGTTTTTT; CDR3aa: CASSLTTGSVSGGDLFF
j_gene: TRBJ2-7; abundance: many; v_gene: TRBV19; d_gene: NA; CDR3nt: TGTGCCAGTAGTGAGGGACTAGGGGGCCACGAGCAGTACTTC; CDR3aa: CASSEGLGGHEQYF
j_gene: TRBJ2-7; abundance: NA; v_gene: TRBV20-1; d_gene: NA; CDR3nt: TGCAGTGCCACAGAGAGCCACGAGCAGTACTTC; CDR3aa: CSATESHEQYF
j_gene: TRBJ2-3; abundance: NA; v_gene: TRBV2; d_gene: NA; CDR3nt: TGTGCCAGCAGTCCCCCGGGAGCGGTAGATACGCAGTATTTT; CDR3aa: CASSPPGAVDTQYF
j_gene: TRBJ1-1; abundance: once; v_gene: TRBV6-1; d_gene: NA; CDR3nt: TGTGCCAGCAGTGAAGCAGAGTTTCCTTCGAACACTGAAGCTTGCTTT; CDR3aa: CASSEAEFPSNTEACF
j_gene: TRBJ2-4; abundance: NA; v_gene: TRBV12-3/TRBV12-4; d_gene: NA; CDR3nt: TGTGCCAGCAGTTTAACGCGTGGTAGTGGTTCAAAAAACATTCAGTACTTC; CDR3aa: CASSLTRGSGSKNIQYF
j_gene: TRBJ2-7; abundance: many; v_gene: TRBV20-1; d_gene: NA; CDR3nt: TGCAGTGCTAGACATCGCGGAGAGCAGTACTTC; CDR3aa: CSARHRGEQYF